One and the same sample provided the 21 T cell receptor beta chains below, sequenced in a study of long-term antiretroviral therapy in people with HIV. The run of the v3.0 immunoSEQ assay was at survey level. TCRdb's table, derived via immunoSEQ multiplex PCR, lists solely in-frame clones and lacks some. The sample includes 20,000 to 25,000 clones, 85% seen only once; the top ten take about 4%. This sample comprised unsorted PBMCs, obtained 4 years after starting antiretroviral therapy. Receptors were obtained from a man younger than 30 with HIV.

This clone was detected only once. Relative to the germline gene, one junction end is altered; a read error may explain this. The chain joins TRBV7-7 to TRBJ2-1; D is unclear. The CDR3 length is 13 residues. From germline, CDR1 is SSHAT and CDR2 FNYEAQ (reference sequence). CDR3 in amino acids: CASSSGSTNEQFF. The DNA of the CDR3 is TGTGCTAGCAGCTCCGGCTCGACCAATGAGCAGTTCTTC.

The CDR3 bases are TGTGCCAGCAGCCCACGGGAGGACGGGACCCAGTACTTC. Protein: CASSPREDGTQYF. The V gene is TRBV13, the J gene TRBJ2-5; 7 bases align to TRBD2. Germline-derived CDR1 and CDR2 are PRHDT and FYEKMQ (reference sequence). This CDR3 region has 13 residues. V was pared by 5 bases and J by 7 bases, with 7 bases of the junction left unmatched.

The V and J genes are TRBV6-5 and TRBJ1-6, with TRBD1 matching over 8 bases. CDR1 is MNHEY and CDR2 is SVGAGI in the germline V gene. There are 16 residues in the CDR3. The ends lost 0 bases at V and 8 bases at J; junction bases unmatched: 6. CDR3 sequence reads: CASSYSGTGQYSPLHF. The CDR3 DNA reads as TGTGCCAGCAGTTACTCCGGGACAGGCCAGTATTCACCCCTCCACTTT.

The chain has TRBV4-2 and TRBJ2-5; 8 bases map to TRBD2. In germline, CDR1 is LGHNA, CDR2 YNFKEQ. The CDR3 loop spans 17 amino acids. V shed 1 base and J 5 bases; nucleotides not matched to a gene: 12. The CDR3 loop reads CASSQGSGTRAGETQYF. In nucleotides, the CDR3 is TGTGCCAGCAGCCAAGGCTCCGGGACTAGAGCCGGGGAGACCCAGTACTTC.

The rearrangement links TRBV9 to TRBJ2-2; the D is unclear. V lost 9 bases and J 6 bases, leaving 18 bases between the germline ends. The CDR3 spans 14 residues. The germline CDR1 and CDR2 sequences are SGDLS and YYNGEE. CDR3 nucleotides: TGTGCCACATCACGCCCAGGTCACGCCGGGGAGCTGTTTTTT. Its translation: CATSRPGHAGELFF. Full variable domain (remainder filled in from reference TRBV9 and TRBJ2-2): DSGVTQTPKHLITATGQRVTLRCSPRSGDLSVYWYQQSLDQGLQFLIQYYNGEERAKGNILERFSAQQFPDLHSELNLSSLELGDSALYFCATSRPGHAGELFFGEGSRLTVL.

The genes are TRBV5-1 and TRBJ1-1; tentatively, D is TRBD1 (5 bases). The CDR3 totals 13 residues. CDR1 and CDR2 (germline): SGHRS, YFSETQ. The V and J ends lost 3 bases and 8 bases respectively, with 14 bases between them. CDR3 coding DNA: TGCGCCAGCAGCTCGAGACAGTTAAGAGAAGCTTTCTTT. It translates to CASSSRQLREAFF.

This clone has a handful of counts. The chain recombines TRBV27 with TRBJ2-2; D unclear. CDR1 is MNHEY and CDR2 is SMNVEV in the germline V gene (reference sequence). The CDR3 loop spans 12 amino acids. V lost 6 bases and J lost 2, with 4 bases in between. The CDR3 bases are TGTGCCAGCAGACTTAACACCGGGGAGCTGTTTTTT. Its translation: CASRLNTGELFF.

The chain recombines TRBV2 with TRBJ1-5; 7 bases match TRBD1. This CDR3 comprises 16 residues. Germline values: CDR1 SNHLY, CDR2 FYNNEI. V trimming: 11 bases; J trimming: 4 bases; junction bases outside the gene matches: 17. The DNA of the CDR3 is TGTGCCGCCGGGGCCCGAGGAAAGGACAGGAATCAGCCCCAGCATTTT. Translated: CAAGARGKDRNQPQHF.

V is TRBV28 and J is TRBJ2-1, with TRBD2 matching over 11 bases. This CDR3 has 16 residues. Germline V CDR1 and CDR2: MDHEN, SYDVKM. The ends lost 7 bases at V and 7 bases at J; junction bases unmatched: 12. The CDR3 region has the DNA TGTGCCAGCACCTTGCTCGGGACTAGCGGCATGAATGAGCAGTTCTTC. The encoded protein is CASTLLGTSGMNEQFF.

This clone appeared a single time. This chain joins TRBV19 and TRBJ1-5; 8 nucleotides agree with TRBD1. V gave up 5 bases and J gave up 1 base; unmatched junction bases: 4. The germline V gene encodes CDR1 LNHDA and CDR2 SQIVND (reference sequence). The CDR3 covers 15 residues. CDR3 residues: CASSLWTGSNQPQHF. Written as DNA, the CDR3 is TGTGCCAGTAGTCTCTGGACAGGGAGCAATCAGCCCCAGCATTTT.

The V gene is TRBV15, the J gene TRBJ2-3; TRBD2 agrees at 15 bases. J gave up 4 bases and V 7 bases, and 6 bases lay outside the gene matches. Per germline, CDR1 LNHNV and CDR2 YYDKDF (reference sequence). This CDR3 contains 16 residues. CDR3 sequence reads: CATKGLAGGWADTQYF. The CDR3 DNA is TGTGCCACCAAAGGACTAGCGGGGGGGTGGGCAGATACGCAGTATTTT.

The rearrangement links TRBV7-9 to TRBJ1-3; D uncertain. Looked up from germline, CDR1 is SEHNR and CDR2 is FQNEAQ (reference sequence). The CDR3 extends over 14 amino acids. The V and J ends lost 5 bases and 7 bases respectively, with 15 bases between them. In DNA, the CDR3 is TGTGCCAGCAGCCTCCTAGCCGACACTAACACCATATATTTT. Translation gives CASSLLADTNTIYF.

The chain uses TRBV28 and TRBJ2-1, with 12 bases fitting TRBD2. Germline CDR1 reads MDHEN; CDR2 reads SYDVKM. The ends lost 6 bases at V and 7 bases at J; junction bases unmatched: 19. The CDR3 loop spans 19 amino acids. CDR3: CASSLSGATGTSGPNEQFF. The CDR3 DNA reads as TGTGCCAGCAGCCTCTCTGGGGCGACCGGGACTAGCGGGCCTAATGAGCAGTTCTTC.

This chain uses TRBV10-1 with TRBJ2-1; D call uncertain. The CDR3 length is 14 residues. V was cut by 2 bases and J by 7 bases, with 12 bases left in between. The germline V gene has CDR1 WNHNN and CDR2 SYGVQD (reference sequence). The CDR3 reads CASSERALANEQFF. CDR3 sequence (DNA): TGCGCCAGCAGTGAGCGGGCTCTGGCGAATGAGCAGTTCTTC.

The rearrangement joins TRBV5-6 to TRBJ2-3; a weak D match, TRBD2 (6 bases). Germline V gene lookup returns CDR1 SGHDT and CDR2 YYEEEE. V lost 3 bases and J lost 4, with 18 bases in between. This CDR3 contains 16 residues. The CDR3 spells CASSYHSGGLSDTQYF. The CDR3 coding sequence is TGTGCCAGCAGCTACCACAGTGGGGGGTTATCAGATACGCAGTATTTT.

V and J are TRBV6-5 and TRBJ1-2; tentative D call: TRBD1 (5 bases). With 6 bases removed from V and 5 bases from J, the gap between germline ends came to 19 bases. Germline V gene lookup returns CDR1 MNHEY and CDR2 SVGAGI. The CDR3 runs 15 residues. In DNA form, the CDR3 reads TGTGCCAGCAGCCTAAATAGGGATGGGGGTTATGGCTACACCTTC. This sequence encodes CASSLNRDGGYGYTF.

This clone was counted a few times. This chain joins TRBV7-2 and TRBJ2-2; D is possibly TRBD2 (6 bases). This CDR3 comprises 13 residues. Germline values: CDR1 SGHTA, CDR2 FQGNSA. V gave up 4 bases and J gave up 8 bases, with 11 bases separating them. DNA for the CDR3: TGTGCCAGCAGCTACCAGGGAGGTGGGGAGCTGTTTTTT. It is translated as CASSYQGGGELFF.

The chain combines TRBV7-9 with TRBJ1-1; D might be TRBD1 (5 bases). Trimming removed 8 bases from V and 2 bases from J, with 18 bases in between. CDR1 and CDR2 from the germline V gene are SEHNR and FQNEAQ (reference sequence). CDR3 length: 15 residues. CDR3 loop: CASGGGRGENTEAFF. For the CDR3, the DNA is TGTGCCAGCGGAGGAGGGAGGGGCGAAAACACTGAAGCTTTCTTT.

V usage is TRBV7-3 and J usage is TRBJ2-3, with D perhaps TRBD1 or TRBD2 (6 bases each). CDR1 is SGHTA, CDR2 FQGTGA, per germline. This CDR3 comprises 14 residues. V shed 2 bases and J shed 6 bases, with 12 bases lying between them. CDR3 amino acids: CASSLDGGFDTQYF. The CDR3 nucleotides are TGTGCCAGCAGCTTAGACGGGGGCTTCGATACGCAGTATTTT.

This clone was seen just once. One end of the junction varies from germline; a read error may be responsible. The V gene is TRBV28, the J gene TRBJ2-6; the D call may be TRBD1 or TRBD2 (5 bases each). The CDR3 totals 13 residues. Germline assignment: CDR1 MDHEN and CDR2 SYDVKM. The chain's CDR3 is CNQQGVGANVLTF. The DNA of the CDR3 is TGCAACCAGCAGGGAGTCGGGGCCAACGTCCTGACTTTC.

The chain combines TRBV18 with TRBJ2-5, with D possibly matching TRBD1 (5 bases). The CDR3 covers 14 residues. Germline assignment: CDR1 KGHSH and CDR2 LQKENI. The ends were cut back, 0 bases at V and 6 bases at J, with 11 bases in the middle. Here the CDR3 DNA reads TGTGCCAGCTCACCACCGACCAGGACAAAGACCCAGTACTTC. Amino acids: CASSPPTRTKTQYF. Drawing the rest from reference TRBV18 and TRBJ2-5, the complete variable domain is NAGVMQNPRHLVRRRGQEARLRCSPMKGHSHVYWYRQLPEEGLKFMVYLQKENIIDESGMPKERFSAEFPKEGPSILRIQQVVRGDSAAYFCASSPPTRTKTQYFGPGTRLLVL.